A selection of T cell receptor beta chains follows, all from one sample in a study of T-cell reconstitution after alpha-beta-depleted transplantation in children. Using its own MiXCR run on the PCR reads, TCRdb lists one record per CDR3 protein. The table has 700,000 to 950,000 distinct CDR3 sequences, around 17% seen once. Sequencing used PBMCs, mostly from graft donor cells, obtained 360 days after TCRalphabeta/CD19-depleted stem cell transplant. Receptors were obtained from a male patient younger than 18 who had a stem cell transplant for acute lymphoblastic leukemia, so the T cells may come from the graft donor. Each CDR3 is given with its conserved first and last residue. Clone sizes are given selectively: once, few, many, or a class where the clone is expanded.

CDR3 protein	V gene	J gene	clone size
CASSYGGDSGNTIYF	TRBV6-5	TRBJ1-3	NA
CATSVGLAGVIGQETQYF	TRBV24-1	TRBJ2-5	NA
CASSLITSGNPGGDQYF	TRBV5-1	TRBJ2-5	NA
CASSHSGVAYNEQFF	TRBV5-1	TRBJ2-1	NA
CASGRQGGSGELFF	TRBV25-1	TRBJ2-2	NA
CASSNRVQGYGYTF	TRBV12-3/TRBV12-4	TRBJ1-2	NA
CASRKSSYNSPLHF	TRBV2	TRBJ1-6	few
CASSSPGPGAYEQYF	TRBV5-1	TRBJ2-7	few
CASSLSLQNTEAFF	TRBV12-3/TRBV12-4	TRBJ1-1	many
CASSPFSAGGVTDTQYF	TRBV7-3	TRBJ2-3	NA
CASSPPLASGRREQYF	TRBV28	TRBJ2-7	NA
CASKGGAWNQPQHF	TRBV19	TRBJ1-5	NA
CASSRYGQPQHF	TRBV21-1	TRBJ1-5	NA
CASSRLRGQGTDTQYF	TRBV11-2	TRBJ2-3	NA
CSVEEPGQGYTGELFF	TRBV29-1	TRBJ2-2	NA
CASSGGGGSTDTQYF	TRBV5-1	TRBJ2-3	NA
CASSDSEEQYF	TRBV3-1	TRBJ2-7	NA
CASSFPLSSGSTDTQYF	TRBV12-3/TRBV12-4	TRBJ2-3	NA
CASSKREAGYNEQFF	TRBV6-1	TRBJ2-1	few
CASSVLEETQYF	TRBV5-1	TRBJ2-5	few